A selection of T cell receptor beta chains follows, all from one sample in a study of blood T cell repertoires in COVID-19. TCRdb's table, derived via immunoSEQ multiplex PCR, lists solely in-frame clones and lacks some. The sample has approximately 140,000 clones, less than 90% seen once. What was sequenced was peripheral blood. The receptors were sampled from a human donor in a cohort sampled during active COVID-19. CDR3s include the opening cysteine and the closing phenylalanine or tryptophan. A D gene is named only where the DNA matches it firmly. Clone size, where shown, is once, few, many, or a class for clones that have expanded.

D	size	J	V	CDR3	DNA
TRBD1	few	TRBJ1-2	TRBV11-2	CASSRQGAGYGYTF	TGTGCCAGCAGCCGCCAGGGGGCGGGCTATGGCTACACCTTC
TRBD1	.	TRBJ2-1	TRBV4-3	CASSQAGTAYNEQFF	TGCGCCAGCAGCCAAGCCGGGACAGCCTACAATGAGCAGTTCTTC
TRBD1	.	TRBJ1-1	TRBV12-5	CASGRTGGSNVAFF	TGTGCTAGTGGCAGGACAGGGGGATCAAATGTAGCTTTCTTT
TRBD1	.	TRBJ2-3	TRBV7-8	CASRQGWASDTQYF	TGTGCCAGCAGACAGGGGTGGGCGTCAGATACGCAGTATTTT
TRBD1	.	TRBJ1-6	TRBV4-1	CASSPQGVKTPLHF	TGCGCCAGCAGCCCACAGGGGGTTAAGACACCCCTCCACTTT
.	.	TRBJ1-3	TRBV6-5	CASSPGGNTIYF	TGTGCCAGCTCGCCAGGGGGAAACACCATATATTTT
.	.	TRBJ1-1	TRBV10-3	CATGGGLNTEAFF	TGTGCCACGGGGGGGGGATTGAACACTGAAGCTTTCTTT
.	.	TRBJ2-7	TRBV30	CAWIAFWDEQYF	TGTGCCTGGATAGCGTTTTGGGACGAGCAGTACTTC
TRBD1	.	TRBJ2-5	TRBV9	CASSLGGRVETQYF	TGTGCCAGCAGCCTAGGGGGCAGGGTCGAGACCCAGTACTTC
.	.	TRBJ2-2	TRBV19	CASSIVQNTGELFF	TGTGCCAGTAGTATAGTACAGAACACCGGGGAGCTGTTTTTT
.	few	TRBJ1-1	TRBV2	CASSEGRVGTEAFF	TGTGCCAGCAGTGAGGGCAGGGTCGGCACTGAAGCTTTCTTT
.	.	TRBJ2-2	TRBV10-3	CAISDPGTGLNTGELFF	TGTGCCATCAGTGACCCGGGGACTGGACTGAACACCGGGGAGCTGTTTTTT
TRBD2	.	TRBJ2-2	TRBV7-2	CASSKSSGSTGELFF	TGTGCCAGCAGCAAGTCTAGCGGTTCCACCGGGGAGCTGTTTTTT
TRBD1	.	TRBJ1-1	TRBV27	CATRVRGLDKAFF	TGTGCTACCCGGGTAAGGGGGCTGGATAAAGCTTTCTTT
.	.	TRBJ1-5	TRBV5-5	CASSPDTGNQPQHF	TGTGCCAGCAGCCCGGACACGGGCAATCAGCCCCAGCATTTT
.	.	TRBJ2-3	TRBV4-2	CASSQGTPPNTQYF	TGTGCCAGCAGCCAGGGGACTCCTCCAAATACGCAGTATTTT
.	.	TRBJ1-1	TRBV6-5	CASRAAGTEAFF	TGTGCCAGCAGGGCGGCGGGCACTGAAGCTTTCTTT
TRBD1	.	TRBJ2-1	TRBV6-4	CASSRNPGQINNEQFF	TGTGCCAGCAGTCGAAACCCGGGACAGATCAACAATGAGCAGTTCTTC
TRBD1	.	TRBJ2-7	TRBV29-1	CSGRDRNVYEQYF	TGCAGCGGCCGGGACAGGAACGTCTACGAGCAGTACTTC
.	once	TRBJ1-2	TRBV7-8	CASSLAKASPSTGMTYGYTF	TGTGCCAGCAGCTTAGCGAAAGCTTCCCCTTCCACCGGTATGACATATGGCTACACCTTC
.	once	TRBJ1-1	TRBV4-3	CASSRNLGARAFF	TGCGCCAGCAGCCGAAACTTGGGGGCAAGAGCTTTCTTT
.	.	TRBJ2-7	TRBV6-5	CASSYGVEQYF	TGTGCCAGCAGTTACGGAGTCGAGCAGTACTTC
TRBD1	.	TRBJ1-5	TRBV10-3	CAISESIGGDGQPQHF	TGTGCCATCAGTGAGTCGATAGGGGGCGACGGTCAGCCCCAGCATTTT
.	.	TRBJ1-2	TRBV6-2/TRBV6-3	CASSYTSGTKEYTF	TGTGCCAGCAGTTACACCTCCGGGACAAAGGAATACACCTTC
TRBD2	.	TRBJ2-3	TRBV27	CASSFGTSSTDTQYF	TGTGCCAGCAGTTTCGGGACTAGCAGTACAGATACGCAGTATTTT
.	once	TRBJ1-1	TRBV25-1	CASTLRGANTEAFF	TGTGCCAGCACCCTCCGGGGGGCGAACACTGAAGCTTTCTTT
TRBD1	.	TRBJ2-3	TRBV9	CASRTGTDTDTQYF	TGTGCCAGTAGAACCGGGACAGACACAGATACGCAGTATTTT
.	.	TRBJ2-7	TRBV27	CASSPLEGYEQYF	TGTGCCAGCAGTCCTCTTGAGGGCTACGAGCAGTACTTC
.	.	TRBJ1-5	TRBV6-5	CASRQGNANQPQHF	TGTGCCAGCAGACAGGGCAACGCCAATCAGCCCCAGCATTTT
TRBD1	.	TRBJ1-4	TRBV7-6	CASSLMTGGEKLFF	TGTGCCAGCAGCCTGATGACAGGGGGTGAAAAACTGTTTTTT
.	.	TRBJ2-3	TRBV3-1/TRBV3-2	CASSPSGYRTDTQYF	TGTGCCAGCAGTCCCAGCGGGTACCGCACAGATACGCAGTATTTT
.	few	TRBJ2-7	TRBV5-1	CASSLTDSRQQYF	TGCGCCAGCAGCTTAACGGACAGCAGGCAGCAGTACTTC
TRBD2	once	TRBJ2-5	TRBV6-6	CASSYVAGRGETQYF	TGTGCCAGCAGTTACGTTGCGGGGCGGGGGGAGACCCAGTACTTC
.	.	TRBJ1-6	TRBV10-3	CAARDHSYNSPLHF	TGTGCCGCGCGGGACCATTCATATAATTCACCCCTCCACTTT
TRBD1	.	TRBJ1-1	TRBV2	CASSWTGPTEAFF	TGTGCCAGCAGTTGGACAGGGCCCACTGAAGCTTTCTTT
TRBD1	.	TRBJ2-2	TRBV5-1	CASSLAGGRPGELFF	TGCGCCAGCAGCTTGGCAGGGGGTCGGCCCGGGGAGCTGTTTTTT
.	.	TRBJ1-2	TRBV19	CASSIGGGYTF	TGTGCCAGTAGTATAGGAGGGGGCTACACCTTC